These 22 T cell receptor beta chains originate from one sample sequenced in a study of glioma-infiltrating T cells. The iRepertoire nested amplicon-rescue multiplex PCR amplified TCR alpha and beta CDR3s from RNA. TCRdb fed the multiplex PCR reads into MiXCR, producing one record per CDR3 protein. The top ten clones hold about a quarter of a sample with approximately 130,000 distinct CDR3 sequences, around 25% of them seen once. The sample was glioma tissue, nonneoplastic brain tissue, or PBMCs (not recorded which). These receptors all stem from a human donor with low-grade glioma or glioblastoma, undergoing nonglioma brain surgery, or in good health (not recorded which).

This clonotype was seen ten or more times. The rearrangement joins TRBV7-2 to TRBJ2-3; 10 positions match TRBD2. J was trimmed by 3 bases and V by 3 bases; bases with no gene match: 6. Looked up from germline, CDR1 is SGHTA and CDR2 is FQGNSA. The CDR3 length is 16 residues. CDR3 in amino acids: CASSLSSGGSTDTQYF. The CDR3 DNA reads TGTGCCAGCAGCTTGAGTAGCGGGGGGTCTACAGATACGCAGTATTTT.

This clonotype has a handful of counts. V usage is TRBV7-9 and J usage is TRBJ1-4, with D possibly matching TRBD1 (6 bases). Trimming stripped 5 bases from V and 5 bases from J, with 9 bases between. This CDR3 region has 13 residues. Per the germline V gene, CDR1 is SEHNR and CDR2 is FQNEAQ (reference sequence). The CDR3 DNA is TGTGCCAGCAGCCCCCAGGGGAATGAAAAACTGTTTTTT. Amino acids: CASSPQGNEKLFF.

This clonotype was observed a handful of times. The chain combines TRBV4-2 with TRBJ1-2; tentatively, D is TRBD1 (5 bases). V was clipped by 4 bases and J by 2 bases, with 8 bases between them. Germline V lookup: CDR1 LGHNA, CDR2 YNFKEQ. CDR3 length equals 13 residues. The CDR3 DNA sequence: TGTGCCAGCAGCCCGGACAAGAACTATGGCTACACCTTC. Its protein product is CASSPDKNYGYTF.

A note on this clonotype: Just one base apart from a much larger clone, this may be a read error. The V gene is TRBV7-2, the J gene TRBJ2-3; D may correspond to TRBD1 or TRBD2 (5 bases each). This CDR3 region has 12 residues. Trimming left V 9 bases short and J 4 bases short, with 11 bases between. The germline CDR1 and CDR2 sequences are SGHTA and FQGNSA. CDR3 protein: CASNRDADTQYF. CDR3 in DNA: TGTGCCAGTAATCGGGACGCAGATACGCAGTATTTT.

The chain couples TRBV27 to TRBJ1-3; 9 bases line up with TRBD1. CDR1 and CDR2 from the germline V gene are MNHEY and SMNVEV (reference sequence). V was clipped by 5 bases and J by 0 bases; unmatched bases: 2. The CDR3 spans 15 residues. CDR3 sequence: CASSATGGSGNTIYF. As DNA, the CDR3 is TGTGCCAGCAGTGCGACAGGGGGCTCTGGAAACACCATATATTTT.

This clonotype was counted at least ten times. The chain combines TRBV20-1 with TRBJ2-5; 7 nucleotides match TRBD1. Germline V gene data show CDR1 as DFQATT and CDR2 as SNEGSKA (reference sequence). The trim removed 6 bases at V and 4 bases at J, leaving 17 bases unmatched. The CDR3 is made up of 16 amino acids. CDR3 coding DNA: TGCAGTGCACGCCCTCGAGTTAACAGGGGTTCAGAGACCCAGTACTTC. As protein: CSARPRVNRGSETQYF.

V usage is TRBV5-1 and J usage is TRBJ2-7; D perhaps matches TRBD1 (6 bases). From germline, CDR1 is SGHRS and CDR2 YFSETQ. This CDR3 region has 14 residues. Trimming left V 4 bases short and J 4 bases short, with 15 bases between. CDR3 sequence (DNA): TGCGCCAGCAGCCCCACAGGGCTGGATTACGAGCAGTACGTC. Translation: CASSPTGLDYEQYV.

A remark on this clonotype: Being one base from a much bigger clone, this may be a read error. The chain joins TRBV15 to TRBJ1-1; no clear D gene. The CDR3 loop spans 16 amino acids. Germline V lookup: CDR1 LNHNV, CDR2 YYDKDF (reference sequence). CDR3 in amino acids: CATSRERASLNAEAFF. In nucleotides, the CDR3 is TGTGCCACCAGCAGAGAGCGGGCCAGCTTGAACGCTGAAGCTTTCTTT.

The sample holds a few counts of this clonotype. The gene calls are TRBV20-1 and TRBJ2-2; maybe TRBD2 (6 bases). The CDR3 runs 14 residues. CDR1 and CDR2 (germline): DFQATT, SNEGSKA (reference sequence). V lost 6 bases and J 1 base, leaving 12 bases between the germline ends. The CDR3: CSATGLMNTGELFF. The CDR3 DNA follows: TGCAGTGCCACGGGACTGATGAACACCGGGGAGCTGTTTTTT.

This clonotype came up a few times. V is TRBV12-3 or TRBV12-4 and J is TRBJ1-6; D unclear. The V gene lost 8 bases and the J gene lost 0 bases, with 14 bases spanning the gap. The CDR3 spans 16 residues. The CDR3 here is CASALGRSSYNSPLHF. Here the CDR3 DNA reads TGTGCCAGCGCCCTAGGGAGAAGCTCCTATAATTCACCCCTCCACTTT.

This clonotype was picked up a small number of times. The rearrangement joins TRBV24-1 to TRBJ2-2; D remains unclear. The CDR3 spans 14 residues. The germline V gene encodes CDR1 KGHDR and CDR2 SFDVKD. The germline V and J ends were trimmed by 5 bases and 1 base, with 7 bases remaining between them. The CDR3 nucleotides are TGTGCCACCAGTGGTAAGGGGAACACCGGGGAGCTGTTTTTT. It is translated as CATSGKGNTGELFF.

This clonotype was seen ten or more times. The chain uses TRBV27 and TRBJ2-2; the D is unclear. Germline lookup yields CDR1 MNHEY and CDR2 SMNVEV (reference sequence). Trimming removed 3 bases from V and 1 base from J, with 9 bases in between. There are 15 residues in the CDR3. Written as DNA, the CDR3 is TGTGCCAGCAGTTTTTCACCCGAGAACACCGGGGAGCTGTTTTTT. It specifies CASSFSPENTGELFF.

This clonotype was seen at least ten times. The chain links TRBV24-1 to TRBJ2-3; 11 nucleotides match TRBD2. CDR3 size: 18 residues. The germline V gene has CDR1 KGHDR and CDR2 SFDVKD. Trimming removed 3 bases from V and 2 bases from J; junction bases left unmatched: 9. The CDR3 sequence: CATSDPVGTSGPTDTQYF. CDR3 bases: TGTGCCACCAGTGATCCCGTGGGGACTAGCGGACCCACAGATACGCAGTATTTT.

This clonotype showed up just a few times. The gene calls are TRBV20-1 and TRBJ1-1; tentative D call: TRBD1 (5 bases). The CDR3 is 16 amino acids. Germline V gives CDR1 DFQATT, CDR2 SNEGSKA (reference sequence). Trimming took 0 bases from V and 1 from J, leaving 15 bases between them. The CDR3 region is CSAREWGALENTEAFF. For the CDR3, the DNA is TGCAGTGCTAGAGAGTGGGGCGCATTAGAGAACACTGAAGCTTTCTTT.

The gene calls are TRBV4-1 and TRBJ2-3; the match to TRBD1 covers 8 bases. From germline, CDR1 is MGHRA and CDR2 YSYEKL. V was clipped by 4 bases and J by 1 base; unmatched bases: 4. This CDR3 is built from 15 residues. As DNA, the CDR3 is TGCGCCAGCAGCCTACAGGGGGTCCGCACAGATACGCAGTATTTT. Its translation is CASSLQGVRTDTQYF.

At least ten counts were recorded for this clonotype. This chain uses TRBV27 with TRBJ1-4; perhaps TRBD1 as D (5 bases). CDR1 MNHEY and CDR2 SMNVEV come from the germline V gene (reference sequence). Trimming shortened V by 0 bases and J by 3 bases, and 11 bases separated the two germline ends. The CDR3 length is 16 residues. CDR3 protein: CASSLSVRGSNEKLFF. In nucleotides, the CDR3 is TGTGCCAGCAGTTTATCGGTCCGGGGCTCTAATGAAAAACTGTTTTTT.

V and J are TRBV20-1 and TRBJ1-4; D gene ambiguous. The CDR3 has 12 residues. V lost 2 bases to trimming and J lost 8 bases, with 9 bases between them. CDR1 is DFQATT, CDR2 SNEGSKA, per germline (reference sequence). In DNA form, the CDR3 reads TGCAGTGCTAGAAAATTGGGGGAAAAACTGTTTTTT. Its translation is CSARKLGEKLFF.

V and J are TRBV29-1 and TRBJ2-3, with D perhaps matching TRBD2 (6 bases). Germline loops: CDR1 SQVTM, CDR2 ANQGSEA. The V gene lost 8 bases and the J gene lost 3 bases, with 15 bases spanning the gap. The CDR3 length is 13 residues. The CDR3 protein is CSIAGLTTDTQYF. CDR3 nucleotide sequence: TGCAGCATCGCGGGACTCACAACAGATACGCAGTATTTT.

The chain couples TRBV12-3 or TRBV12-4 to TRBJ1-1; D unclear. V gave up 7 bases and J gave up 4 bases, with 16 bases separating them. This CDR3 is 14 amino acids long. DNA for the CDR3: TGTGCCAGCACCGGACGGGGATCGGTCACTGAAGCTTTCTTT. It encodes CASTGRGSVTEAFF.

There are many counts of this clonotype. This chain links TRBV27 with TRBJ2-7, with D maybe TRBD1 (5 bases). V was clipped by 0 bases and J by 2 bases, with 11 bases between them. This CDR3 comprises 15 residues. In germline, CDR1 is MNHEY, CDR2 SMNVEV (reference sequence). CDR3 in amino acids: CASSLSSQGTYEQYV. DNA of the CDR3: TGTGCCAGCAGTTTATCGAGCCAGGGTACCTACGAGCAGTACGTC.

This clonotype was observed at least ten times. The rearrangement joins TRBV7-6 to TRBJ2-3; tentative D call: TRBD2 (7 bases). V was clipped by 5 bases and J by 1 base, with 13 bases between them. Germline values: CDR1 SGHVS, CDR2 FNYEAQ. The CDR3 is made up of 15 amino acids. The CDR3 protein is CASSPRGGGTDTQYF. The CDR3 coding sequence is TGTGCCAGCAGCCCGCGAGGGGGGGGCACAGATACGCAGTATTTT. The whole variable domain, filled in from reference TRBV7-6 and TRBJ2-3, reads GAGVSQSPRYKVTKRGQDVALRCDPISGHVSLYWYRQALGQGPEFLTYFNYEAQQDKSGLPNDRFSAERPEGSISTLTIQRTEQRDSAMYRCASSPRGGGTDTQYFGPGTRLTVL.

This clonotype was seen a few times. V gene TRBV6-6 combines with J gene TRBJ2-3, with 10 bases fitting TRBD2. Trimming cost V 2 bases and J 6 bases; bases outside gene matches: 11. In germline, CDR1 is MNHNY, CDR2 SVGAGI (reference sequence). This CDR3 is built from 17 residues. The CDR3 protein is CASSYGRAGGPMDTQYF. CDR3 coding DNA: TGTGCCAGCAGTTACGGGCGAGCGGGGGGGCCCATGGATACGCAGTATTTT.